This note documents a single T cell receptor (beta chain) sequence. TCRdb keeps only in-frame clones here, not all; method: immunoSEQ multiplex PCR. Of around 21,000 clones in the sample, roughly 88% are singletons; the top ten hold less than 9.5%. After removal of 4 bases from V and 5 bases from J, the junction contained 6 bases not matched to a gene. The germline gives CDR1 KGHDR, CDR2 SFDVKD. The CDR3 consists of 14 residues. This record belongs to a study of PD-1 and CTLA-4 blockade in melanoma. The sequences come from CD8+ T cells from peripheral blood, collected before anti-PD-1 treatment. The chain recombines TRBV24-1 with TRBJ1-2, with TRBD1 identical over 7 bases. This receptor was obtained from a human donor with melanoma. The CDR3 loop is CATSDPGQLYGYTF. Written as DNA, the CDR3 is TGTGCCACCAGTGACCCGGGACAGCTTTATGGCTACACCTTC.